These T cell receptor beta chains were read from a single sample in a study of metastatic and nonmetastatic thyroid tumors. MiXCR re-clonotyped the PCR reads for TCRdb. The table records 15,000 or so clones, 25% of them present only once. The sequenced sample consisted of adjacent normal tissue. Receptor source: a female donor with papillary thyroid cancer or a benign thyroid nodule (not recorded which). Some clones in this sample may be carry-over from other donors' samples. The CDR3 runs from the conserved cysteine through the conserved F or W. D genes are given only for firm matches. Clone size is stated in some rows and not others, as once, few, many or a class when expanded.

d_call,cdr3_length,v_call,clone_size,j_call,cdr3_aa,cdr3_nt
-,14,TRBV19,-,TRBJ2-5,CASSPWRGTETQYF,TGTGCCAGTAGTCCATGGAGGGGTACGGAGACCCAGTACTTC
TRBD2,15,TRBV12-3/TRBV12-4,-,TRBJ2-1,CASSPTSGGSNEQFF,TGTGCCAGCAGTCCGACTAGCGGGGGAAGCAATGAGCAGTTCTTC
TRBD2,14,TRBV12-3/TRBV12-4,few,TRBJ2-3,CASTPGLEIDTQYF,TGTGCCAGTACTCCGGGACTAGAAATAGATACGCAGTATTTT
-,15,TRBV12-3/TRBV12-4,medium-sized,TRBJ2-3,CASSPRQVSTDTQYF,TGTGCCAGCAGTCCCCGACAGGTTAGCACAGATACGCAGTATTTT
-,14,TRBV2,few,TRBJ1-6,CASSGTRTNSPLHF,TGTGCCAGCAGCGGGACACGGACTAATTCACCCCTCCACTTT
-,16,TRBV7-3,-,TRBJ2-3,CASSLKGRGSTDTQYF,TGTGCCAGCAGCTTAAAGGGTAGGGGAAGCACAGATACGCAGTATTTT
-,13,TRBV18,-,TRBJ1-2,CASSPDTSDGYTF,TGTGCCAGCTCACCGGACACATCGGATGGCTACACCTTC
-,13,TRBV2,few,TRBJ1-1,CASSVEGHTEAFF,TGTGCCAGCAGTGTAGAGGGGCACACTGAAGCTTTCTTT
-,12,TRBV7-3,-,TRBJ2-7,CASSLQGGEQYF,TGTGCCAGCAGCTTACAGGGGGGCGAGCAGTACTTC
-,15,TRBV6-1,large,TRBJ1-5,CASTPGQHGNQPQHF,TGTGCCAGCACCCCGGGACAACATGGCAATCAGCCCCAGCATTTT
-,11,TRBV30,-,TRBJ2-1,CAWRVYNEQFF,TGTGCCTGGAGGGTTTACAATGAGCAGTTCTTC
-,13,TRBV7-7,many,TRBJ2-3,CASSPAMSDTQYF,TGTGCTAGCAGCCCCGCGATGTCAGATACGCAGTATTTT
-,16,TRBV9,-,TRBJ1-6,CASSVGSSSYNSPLHF,TGTGCCAGCAGCGTAGGGAGCAGCTCCTATAATTCACCCCTCCACTTT
TRBD1,15,TRBV5-6,many,TRBJ1-2,CASSLGIGQGSGYTF,TGTGCCAGCAGCTTGGGAATAGGACAGGGTAGTGGCTACACCTTC
TRBD1,17,TRBV7-9,medium-sized,TRBJ1-6,CASSLQGAGLSNSPLHF,TGTGCCAGCAGCCTACAGGGGGCAGGGTTGAGCAATTCACCCCTCCACTTT
-,14,TRBV20-1,few,TRBJ1-2,CSAPGQFDNYGYTF,TGCAGTGCTCCAGGACAGTTTGATAACTATGGCTACACCTTC
-,16,TRBV6-1,many,TRBJ2-7,CASSEIRDGNWDEQYF,TGTGCCAGCAGTGAAATCCGGGACGGAAACTGGGACGAGCAGTACTTC
-,13,TRBV12-3/TRBV12-4,few,TRBJ2-3,CASSLMGTDTQYF,TGTGCCAGCAGTTTGATGGGTACAGATACGCAGTATTTT
-,14,TRBV20-1,-,TRBJ1-6,CSAYPDSYNSPLHF,TGCAGTGCTTATCCGGACAGCTATAATTCACCCCTCCACTTT
-,14,TRBV2,few,TRBJ2-1,CASSDSRGNNEQFF,TGTGCCAGCAGTGATAGCCGGGGTAACAATGAGCAGTTCTTC